These T cell receptor beta chains were read from a single sample in a study of blood T cell repertoires in COVID-19. Here immunoSEQ multiplex PCR was the method, and the copy in TCRdb shows in-frame clones only, minus some. The sample lists 200,000 to 250,000 clones, about 80% seen once, with 4.5% to 5% in the top ten. The material sequenced was peripheral blood. The receptors come from a woman older than 75 with active or convalescent COVID-19. Each CDR3 is given with its conserved first and last residue. The order of the fields is V gene, J gene, D gene, clone size, CDR3 protein, CDR3 DNA. A D gene is named only where the DNA matches it firmly. The size entry is marked missing in some rows and otherwise reads once, few, many or a size class.

V gene: TRBV11-2
J gene: TRBJ2-3
D gene: -
clone size: -
CDR3 protein: CASSSYRTGTDTQYF
CDR3 DNA: TGTGCCAGCAGTTCCTACCGGACAGGCACAGATACGCAGTATTTT

V gene: TRBV5-1
J gene: TRBJ2-2
D gene: -
clone size: -
CDR3 protein: CASSLVAGNTGELFF
CDR3 DNA: TGCGCCAGCAGCTTGGTGGCTGGGAACACCGGGGAGCTGTTTTTT

V gene: TRBV28
J gene: TRBJ2-7
D gene: TRBD2
clone size: few
CDR3 protein: CASSFAGGAGEQYF
CDR3 DNA: TGTGCCAGCAGTTTTGCCGGGGGGGCGGGCGAGCAGTACTTC

V gene: TRBV27
J gene: TRBJ1-1
D gene: TRBD1
clone size: few
CDR3 protein: CASSSATGPTEAFF
CDR3 DNA: TGTGCCAGCAGTTCCGCGACAGGGCCCACTGAAGCTTTCTTT

V gene: TRBV28
J gene: TRBJ2-7
D gene: TRBD1
clone size: -
CDR3 protein: CASSTQGDTYEQYF
CDR3 DNA: TGTGCCAGCAGTACCCAGGGGGACACCTACGAGCAGTACTTC

V gene: TRBV7-9
J gene: TRBJ2-3
D gene: -
clone size: -
CDR3 protein: CASSRKTVKGADTQYF
CDR3 DNA: TGTGCCAGCAGCCGCAAGACAGTGAAGGGCGCAGATACGCAGTATTTT

V gene: TRBV18
J gene: TRBJ1-6
D gene: -
clone size: -
CDR3 protein: CASSPKSDSPLHF
CDR3 DNA: TGTGCCAGCTCACCGAAATCGGATTCACCCCTCCACTTT

V gene: TRBV7-2
J gene: TRBJ2-7
D gene: TRBD2
clone size: -
CDR3 protein: CASSLVPAGGYEQYF
CDR3 DNA: TGTGCCAGCAGCTTAGTCCCAGCGGGGGGCTACGAGCAGTACTTC

V gene: TRBV3-1/TRBV3-2
J gene: TRBJ2-1
D gene: -
clone size: -
CDR3 protein: CASSQGLARDNEQFF
CDR3 DNA: TGTGCCAGCAGCCAAGGGCTAGCGAGGGACAATGAGCAGTTCTTC

V gene: TRBV24-1
J gene: TRBJ2-1
D gene: -
clone size: -
CDR3 protein: CATSDLVGDSSRGEQFF
CDR3 DNA: TGTGCCACCAGTGATTTGGTTGGAGACTCCTCCAGAGGGGAGCAGTTCTTC

V gene: TRBV28
J gene: TRBJ1-1
D gene: -
clone size: -
CDR3 protein: CASLQQGFEAFF
CDR3 DNA: TGTGCCAGCCTTCAACAGGGCTTTGAAGCTTTCTTT

V gene: TRBV5-1
J gene: TRBJ2-4
D gene: -
clone size: -
CDR3 protein: CASSLPAGKNIQYF
CDR3 DNA: TGCGCCAGCAGCCTCCCCGCAGGCAAAAACATTCAGTACTTC

V gene: TRBV10-1
J gene: TRBJ1-5
D gene: TRBD1
clone size: few
CDR3 protein: CASSESPDRRREPQHF
CDR3 DNA: TGCGCCAGCAGTGAGTCGCCGGACAGGCGCAGGGAGCCCCAGCATTTT

V gene: TRBV15
J gene: TRBJ1-4
D gene: -
clone size: -
CDR3 protein: CATSNRTKFREKLFF
CDR3 DNA: TGTGCCACCAGCAACCGGACAAAATTTAGGGAAAAACTGTTTTTT